These 5 T cell receptor beta chains originate from one sample sequenced in a study of early T cells in non-severe SARS-CoV-2 infection. MiXCR, applied by TCRdb to the 5' RACE reads, yields one record per CDR3 protein. The data hold 20,000 to 25,000 distinct CDR3 sequences, with about 4% observed a single time. The specimen sequenced was whole blood. These receptor sequences come from an adult who was a healthcare worker with PCR-confirmed SARS-CoV-2 infection or an uninfected control (not recorded which).

This clonotype was observed many times. The chain has TRBV5-1 and TRBJ1-2; 7 bases are a match to TRBD1. The CDR3 runs 15 residues. Germline lookup yields CDR1 SGHRS and CDR2 YFSETQ. Unmatched junction bases numbered 9, after V lost 2 bases and J lost 5 bases. The CDR3 region is CASSLVPGQTYGYTF. The CDR3 DNA is TGCGCCAGCAGCTTAGTACCGGGACAGACATATGGCTACACCTTC.

The sample holds many counts of this clonotype. This chain connects TRBV27 to TRBJ1-5; D is ambiguous. The germline V gene has CDR1 MNHEY and CDR2 SMNVEV (reference sequence). V was pared by 2 bases and J by 6 bases, with 8 bases between. The CDR3 consists of 13 residues. In nucleotides, the CDR3 is TGTGCCAGCAGTTTAATATCGGGTCAGCCCCAGCATTTT. Its protein is CASSLISGQPQHF.

The chain links TRBV3-1 to TRBJ2-7; 14 nucleotides agree with TRBD2. Looked up from germline, CDR1 is LGHDT and CDR2 is YNNKEL (reference sequence). Trimming took 3 bases from V and 2 from J; bases not matched to a gene: 0. The CDR3 has 15 residues. The CDR3 reads CASSQGLAGAYEQYF. The CDR3 region has the DNA TGTGCCAGCAGCCAGGGACTAGCGGGGGCCTACGAGCAGTACTTC.

The rearrangement links TRBV2 to TRBJ2-7; D might be TRBD2 (6 bases). The germline V gene has CDR1 SNHLY and CDR2 FYNNEI. V was cut by 2 bases and J by 5 bases, with 19 bases left in between. The CDR3 sequence is 16 residues long. The CDR3 sequence: CASSEPGSPSRDEQYF. CDR3 DNA: TGTGCCAGCAGTGAACCCGGGAGTCCTTCCAGAGACGAGCAGTACTTC.

In this sample, this clonotype turned up many times. The chain combines TRBV6-2 or TRBV6-3 with TRBJ1-5; the match to TRBD1 covers 7 bases. Looked up from germline, CDR1 is MNHEY and CDR2 is SVGEGT. This CDR3 is built from 12 residues. J gave up 7 bases and V 7 bases, and 4 bases lay outside the gene matches. The CDR3 nucleotides are TGTGCCAGCAAAACAGGGGTCCAGCCCCAGCATTTT. It translates to CASKTGVQPQHF.